Each of the 2 T cell receptor beta chains below was sequenced from the same sample in a study of Graves' ophthalmopathy and Graves' hyperthyroidism. From RNA, the CDR3 regions of TCR beta chains were amplified and sequenced. Amplification began with first-round RT-PCR using HTBI primers, then second-round multiplex PCR was performed. TCRdb passed the multiplex PCR reads through MiXCR, listing each CDR3 protein once. The sample consists of approximately 540,000 distinct CDR3 sequences, under 45% of them appearing once. The sequenced sample was peripheral blood or thyroid tissue (not recorded which). The receptors were sampled from an adult man with Graves' hyperthyroidism.

This clonotype was detected ten times or more. The chain has TRBV6-2 or TRBV6-3 and TRBJ1-1; D perhaps matches TRBD1 (5 bases). V gave up 6 bases and J gave up 0 bases, with 17 bases separating them. CDR1 is MNHEY and CDR2 is SVGEGT in the germline V gene. There are 16 residues in the CDR3. In DNA form, the CDR3 reads TGTGCCAGCAGGAACCAGGGCAGACGAGTGAACACTGAAGCTTTCTTT. This codes for CASRNQGRRVNTEAFF.

As regards this clonotype: A much larger clone differs from this one at a single base, so this may be a read error. The V call is TRBV20-1, the J call TRBJ2-7, with TRBD2 matching over 10 bases. V trimming: 0 bases; J trimming: 11 bases; junction bases outside the gene matches: 16. The germline V gene has CDR1 DFQATT and CDR2 SNEGSKA (reference sequence). The CDR3 is made up of 16 amino acids. In DNA, the CDR3 is TGCAGTGCTAGAGATCCCGGACAGGGACGAGCGGGAGGGGAGTACTTC. Protein sequence: CSARDPGQGRAGGEYF.